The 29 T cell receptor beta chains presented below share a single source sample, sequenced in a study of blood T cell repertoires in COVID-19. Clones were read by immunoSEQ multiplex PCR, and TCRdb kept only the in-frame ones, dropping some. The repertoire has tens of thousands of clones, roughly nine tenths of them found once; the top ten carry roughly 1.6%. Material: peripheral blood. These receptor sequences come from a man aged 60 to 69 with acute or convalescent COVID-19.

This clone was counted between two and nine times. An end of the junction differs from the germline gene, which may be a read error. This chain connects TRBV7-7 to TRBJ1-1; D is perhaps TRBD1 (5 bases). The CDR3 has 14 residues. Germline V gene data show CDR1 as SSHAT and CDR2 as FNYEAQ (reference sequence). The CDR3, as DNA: TGTGCTAGCAGCTTAGCGCAGGGATGGGCTGAAGCTTTCTTT. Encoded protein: CASSLAQGWAEAFF.

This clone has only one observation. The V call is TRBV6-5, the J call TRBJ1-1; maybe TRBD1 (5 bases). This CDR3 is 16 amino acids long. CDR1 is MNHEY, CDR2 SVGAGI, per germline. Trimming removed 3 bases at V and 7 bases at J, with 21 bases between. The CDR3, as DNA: TGTGCCAGCAGTTATTATCTAGTTGGGGCTCGGAGTGAAGCTTTCTTT. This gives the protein CASSYYLVGARSEAFF.

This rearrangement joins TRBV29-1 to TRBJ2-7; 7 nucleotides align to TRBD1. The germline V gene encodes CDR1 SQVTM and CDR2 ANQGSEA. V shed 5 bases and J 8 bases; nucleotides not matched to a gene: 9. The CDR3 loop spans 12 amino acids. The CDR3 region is CSVRDSPEKQYF. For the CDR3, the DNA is TGCAGCGTTCGGGACAGCCCTGAGAAGCAGTACTTC.

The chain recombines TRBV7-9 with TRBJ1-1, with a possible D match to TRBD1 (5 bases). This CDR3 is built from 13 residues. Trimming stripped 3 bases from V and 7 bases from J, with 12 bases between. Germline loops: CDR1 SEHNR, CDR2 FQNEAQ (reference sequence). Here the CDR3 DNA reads TGTGCCAGCAGCTTGATTAAGGGGCATGAAGCTTTCTTT. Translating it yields CASSLIKGHEAFF.

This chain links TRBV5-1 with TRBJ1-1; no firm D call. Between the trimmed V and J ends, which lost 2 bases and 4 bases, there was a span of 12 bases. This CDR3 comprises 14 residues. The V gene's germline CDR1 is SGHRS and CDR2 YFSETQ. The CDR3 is CASSLDLAGTEAFF. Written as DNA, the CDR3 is TGCGCCAGCAGCTTAGACCTCGCGGGCACTGAAGCTTTCTTT. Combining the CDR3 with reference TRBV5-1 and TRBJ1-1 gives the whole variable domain KAGVTQTPRYLIKTRGQQVTLSCSPISGHRSVSWYQQTPGQGLQFLFEYFSETQRNKGNFPGRFSGRQFSNSRSEMNVSTLELGDSALYLCASSLDLAGTEAFFGQGTRLTVV.

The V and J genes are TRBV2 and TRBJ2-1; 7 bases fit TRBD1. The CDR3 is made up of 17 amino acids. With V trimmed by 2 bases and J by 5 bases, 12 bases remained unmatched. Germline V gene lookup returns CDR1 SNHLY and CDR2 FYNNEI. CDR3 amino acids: CASSENVADRTDNEQFF. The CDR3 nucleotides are TGTGCCAGCAGTGAAAATGTCGCGGACAGGACGGACAATGAGCAGTTCTTC.

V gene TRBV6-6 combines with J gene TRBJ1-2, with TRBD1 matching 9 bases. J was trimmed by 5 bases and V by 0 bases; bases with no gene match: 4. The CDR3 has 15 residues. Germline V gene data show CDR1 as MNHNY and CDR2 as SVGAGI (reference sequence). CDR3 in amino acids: CASSYSGGTGYGYTF. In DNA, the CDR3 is TGTGCCAGCAGTTACTCGGGCGGGACAGGGTATGGCTACACCTTC.

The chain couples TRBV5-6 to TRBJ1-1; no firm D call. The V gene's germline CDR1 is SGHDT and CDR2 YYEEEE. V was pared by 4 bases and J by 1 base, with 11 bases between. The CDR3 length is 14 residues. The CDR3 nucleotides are TGTGCCAGCAGCCCCGACACTGGGAACACTGAAGCTTTCTTT. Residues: CASSPDTGNTEAFF. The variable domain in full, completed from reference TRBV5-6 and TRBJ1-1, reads DAGVTQSPTHLIKTRGQQVTLRCSPKSGHDTVSWYQQALGQGPQFIFQYYEEEERQRGNFPDRFSGHQFPNYSSELNVNALLLGDSALYLCASSPDTGNTEAFFGQGTRLTVV.

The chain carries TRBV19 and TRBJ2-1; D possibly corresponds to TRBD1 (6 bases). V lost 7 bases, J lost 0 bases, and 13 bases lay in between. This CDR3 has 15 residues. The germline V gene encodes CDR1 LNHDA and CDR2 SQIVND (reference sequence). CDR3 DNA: TGTGCCAGTAAGAACGACAGGAGCTCCTACAATGAGCAGTTCTTC. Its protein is CASKNDRSSYNEQFF.

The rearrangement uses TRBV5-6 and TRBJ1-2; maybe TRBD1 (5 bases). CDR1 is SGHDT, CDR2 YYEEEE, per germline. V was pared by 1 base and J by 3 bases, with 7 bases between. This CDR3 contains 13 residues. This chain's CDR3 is CASSLRGDYGYTF. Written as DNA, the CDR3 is TGTGCCAGCAGCTTGAGGGGCGACTATGGCTACACCTTC.

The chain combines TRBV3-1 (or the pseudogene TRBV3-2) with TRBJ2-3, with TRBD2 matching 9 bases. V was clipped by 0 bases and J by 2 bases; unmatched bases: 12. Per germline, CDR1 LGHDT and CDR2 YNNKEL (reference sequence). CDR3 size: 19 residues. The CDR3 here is CASSQDNGILAGNTDTQYF. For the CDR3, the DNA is TGTGCCAGCAGCCAAGATAACGGTATTCTAGCGGGGAACACAGATACGCAGTATTTT.

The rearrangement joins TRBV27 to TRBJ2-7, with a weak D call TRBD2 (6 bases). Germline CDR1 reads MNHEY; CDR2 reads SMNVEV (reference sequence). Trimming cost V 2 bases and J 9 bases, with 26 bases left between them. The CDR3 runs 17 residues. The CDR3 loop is CASSLITGTGEGLRQYF. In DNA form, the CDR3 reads TGTGCCAGCAGTTTAATTACGGGGACTGGAGAAGGGTTGCGGCAGTACTTC.

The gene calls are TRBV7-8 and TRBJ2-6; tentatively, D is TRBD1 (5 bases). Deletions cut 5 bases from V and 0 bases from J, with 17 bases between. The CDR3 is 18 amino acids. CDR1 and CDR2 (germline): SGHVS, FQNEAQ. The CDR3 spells CASSLTTGASSGANVLTF. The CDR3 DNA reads TGTGCCAGCAGCCTAACCACAGGTGCGAGCTCTGGGGCCAACGTCCTGACTTTC.

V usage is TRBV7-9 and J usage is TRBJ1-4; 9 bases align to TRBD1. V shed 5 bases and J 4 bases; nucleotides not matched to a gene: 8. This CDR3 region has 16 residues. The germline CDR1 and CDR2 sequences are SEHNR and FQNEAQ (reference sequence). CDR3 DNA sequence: TGTGCCAGCAGCACCACAGGGGGCGCGTATAATGAAAAACTGTTTTTT. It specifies CASSTTGGAYNEKLFF.

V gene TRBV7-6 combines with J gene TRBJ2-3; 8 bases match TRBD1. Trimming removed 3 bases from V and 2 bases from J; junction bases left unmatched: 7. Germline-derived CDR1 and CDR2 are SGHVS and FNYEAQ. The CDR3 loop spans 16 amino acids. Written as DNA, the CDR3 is TGTGCCAGCAGCTTCCCAGGGGGCGGATTCACAGATACGCAGTATTTT. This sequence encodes CASSFPGGGFTDTQYF.

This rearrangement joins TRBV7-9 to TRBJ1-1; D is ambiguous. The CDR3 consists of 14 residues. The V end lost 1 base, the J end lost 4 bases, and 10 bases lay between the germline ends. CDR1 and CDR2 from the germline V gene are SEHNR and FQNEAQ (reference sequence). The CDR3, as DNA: TGTGCCAGCAGCTTAGAGACGGGATTCACTGAAGCTTTCTTT. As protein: CASSLETGFTEAFF.

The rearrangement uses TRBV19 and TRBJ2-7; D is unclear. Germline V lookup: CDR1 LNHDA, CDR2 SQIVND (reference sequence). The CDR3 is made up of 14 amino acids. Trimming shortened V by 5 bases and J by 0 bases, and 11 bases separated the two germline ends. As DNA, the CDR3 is TGTGCCAGTAGTGTAGCAGGAAACTCCTACGAGCAGTACTTC. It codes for CASSVAGNSYEQYF.

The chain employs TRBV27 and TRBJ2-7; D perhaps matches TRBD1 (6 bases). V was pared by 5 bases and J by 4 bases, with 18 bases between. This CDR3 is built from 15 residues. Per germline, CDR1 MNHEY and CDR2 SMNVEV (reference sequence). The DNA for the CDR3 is TGTGCCAGCAGTCCTCCGGACAGAGGAGAGTACGAGCAGTACTTC. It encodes CASSPPDRGEYEQYF.

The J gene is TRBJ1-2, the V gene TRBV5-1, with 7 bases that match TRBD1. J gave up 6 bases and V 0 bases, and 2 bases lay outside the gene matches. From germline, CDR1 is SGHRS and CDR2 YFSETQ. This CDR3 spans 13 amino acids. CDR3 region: CASSLGGTDGYTF. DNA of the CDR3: TGCGCCAGCAGCTTGGGCGGGACAGATGGCTACACCTTC.

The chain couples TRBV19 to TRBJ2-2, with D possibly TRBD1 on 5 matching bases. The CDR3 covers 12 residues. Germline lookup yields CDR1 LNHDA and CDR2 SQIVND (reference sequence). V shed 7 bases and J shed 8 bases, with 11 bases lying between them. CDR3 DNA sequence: TGTGCCAGTACCCCAGGGTGGGGGGAGCTGTTTTTT. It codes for CASTPGWGELFF.

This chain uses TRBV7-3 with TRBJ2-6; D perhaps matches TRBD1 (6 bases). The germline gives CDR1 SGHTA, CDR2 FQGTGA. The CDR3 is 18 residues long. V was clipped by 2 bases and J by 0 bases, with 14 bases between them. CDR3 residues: CASSLYGTPHSGANVLTF. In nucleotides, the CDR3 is TGTGCCAGCAGCTTATACGGGACACCGCACTCTGGGGCCAACGTCCTGACTTTC.

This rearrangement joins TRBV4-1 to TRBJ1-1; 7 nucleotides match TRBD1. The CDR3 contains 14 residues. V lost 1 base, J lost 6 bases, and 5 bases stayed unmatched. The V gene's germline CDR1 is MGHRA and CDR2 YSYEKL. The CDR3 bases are TGCGCCAGCAGCCAAGCGGACAGGACCGCTGAAGCTTTCTTT. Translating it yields CASSQADRTAEAFF.

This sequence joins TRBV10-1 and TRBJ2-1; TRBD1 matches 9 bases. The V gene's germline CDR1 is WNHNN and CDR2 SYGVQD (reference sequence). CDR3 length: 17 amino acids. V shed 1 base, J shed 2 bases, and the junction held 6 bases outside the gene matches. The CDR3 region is CASSELPGQGPYNEQFF. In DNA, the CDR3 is TGCGCCAGCAGTGAGTTACCGGGACAGGGACCCTACAATGAGCAGTTCTTC.

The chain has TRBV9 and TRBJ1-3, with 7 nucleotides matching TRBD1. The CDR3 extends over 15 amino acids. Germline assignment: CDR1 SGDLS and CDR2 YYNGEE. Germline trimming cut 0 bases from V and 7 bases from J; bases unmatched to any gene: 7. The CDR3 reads CASSVGGGSSNTIYF. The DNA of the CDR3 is TGTGCCAGCAGCGTAGGAGGGGGCAGCTCTAACACCATATATTTT.

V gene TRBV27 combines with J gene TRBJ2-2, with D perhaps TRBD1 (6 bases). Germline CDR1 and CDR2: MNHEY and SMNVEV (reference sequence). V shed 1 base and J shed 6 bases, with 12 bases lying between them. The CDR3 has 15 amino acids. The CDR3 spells CASSLLRQASGELFF. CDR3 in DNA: TGTGCCAGCAGTTTATTGAGACAGGCGTCCGGGGAGCTGTTTTTT.

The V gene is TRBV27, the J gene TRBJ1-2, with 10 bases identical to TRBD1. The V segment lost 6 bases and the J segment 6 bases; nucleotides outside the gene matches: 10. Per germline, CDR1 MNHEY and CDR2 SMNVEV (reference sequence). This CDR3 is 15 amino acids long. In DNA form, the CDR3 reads TGTGCCAGCAGGGGATTGGGGGACAGGGGTAATGGCTACACCTTC. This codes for CASRGLGDRGNGYTF.

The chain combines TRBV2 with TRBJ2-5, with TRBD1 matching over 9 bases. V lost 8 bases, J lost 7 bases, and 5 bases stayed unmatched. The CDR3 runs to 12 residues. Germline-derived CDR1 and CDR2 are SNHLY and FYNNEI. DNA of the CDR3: TGTGCCAGCTACGACAGGGGGGGGACCCAGTACTTC. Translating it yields CASYDRGGTQYF.

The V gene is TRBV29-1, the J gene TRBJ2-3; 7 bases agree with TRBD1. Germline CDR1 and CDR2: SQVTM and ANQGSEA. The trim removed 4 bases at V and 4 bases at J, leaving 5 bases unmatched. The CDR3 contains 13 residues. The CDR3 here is CSVGDSKADTQYF. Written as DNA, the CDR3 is TGCAGCGTTGGGGACAGCAAAGCAGATACGCAGTATTTT.

Here the CDR3 DNA reads TGTGCCAGCAGCCACGGACAGGGGGCGCGTTTAGACGAGCAGTACTTC. It is translated as CASSHGQGARLDEQYF. The V gene is TRBV7-3, the J gene TRBJ2-7; 11 bases agree with TRBD1. The CDR3 runs 16 residues. The J segment lost 5 bases and the V segment lost 5 bases, leaving 11 bases of the junction unmatched. CDR1 is SGHTA, CDR2 FQGTGA, per germline.